This passage covers 31 T cell receptor beta chains from one sample sequenced in a study of cytomegalovirus exposure and HLA in healthy donors. The PCR had 60 Vbeta and 13 Jbeta primers. Profiled with immunoSEQ multiplex PCR; TCRdb holds only in-frame clones, not every one. The sample records 200,000 to 250,000 clones, approximately 80% being singletons. The sample was PBMCs. The receptors here all came from a girl aged 10-17 years in good health and CMV-seronegative.

The chain couples TRBV7-2 to TRBJ2-5; a weak D match, TRBD1 (5 bases). V was trimmed by 5 bases and J by 5 bases, leaving 18 bases between them. Germline assignment: CDR1 SGHTA and CDR2 FQGNSA. This CDR3 comprises 15 residues. CDR3 nucleotide sequence: TGTGCCAGCAGCCCGGCCCAGGGAACTGGGGAGACCCAGTACTTC. Its translation: CASSPAQGTGETQYF.

The gene calls are TRBV6-5 and TRBJ2-3; 9 bases agree with TRBD2. CDR1 and CDR2 from the germline V gene are MNHEY and SVGAGI. The CDR3 is made up of 14 amino acids. V shed 7 bases, J shed 4 bases, and the junction held 6 bases outside the gene matches. The CDR3 DNA is TGTGCCAGCACTCTCCAGCGGGGGGCAGATACGCAGTATTTT. It yields the protein CASTLQRGADTQYF.

The genes are TRBV28 and TRBJ1-1; TRBD1 might be the D (5 bases). The CDR3 consists of 16 residues. V lost 6 bases and J lost 0, with 17 bases in between. Germline CDR1 is MDHEN and CDR2 is SYDVKM. Here the CDR3 DNA reads TGTGCCAGCAGCCCCGGGGAGGGGTACTTGAACACTGAAGCTTTCTTT. As protein: CASSPGEGYLNTEAFF.

This clone was detected once. The CDR3 region has the DNA TGTGCCAGCAGTTTTAGGGAGGTTTACAATGAGCAGTTCTTC. Translating it yields CASSFREVYNEQFF. V usage is TRBV28 and J usage is TRBJ2-1; a weak D match, TRBD2 (6 bases). This CDR3 contains 14 residues. V was shortened by 3 bases and J by 4 bases, with 10 bases between the two germline ends. CDR1 is MDHEN, CDR2 SYDVKM, per germline.

The gene calls are TRBV2 and TRBJ2-7; 10 bases fit TRBD1. J gave up 2 bases and V 4 bases, and 8 bases lay outside the gene matches. The CDR3 extends over 16 amino acids. The germline CDR1 and CDR2 sequences are SNHLY and FYNNEI. The CDR3 loop reads CASSAAGGTGAYEQYF. Here the CDR3 DNA reads TGTGCCAGCAGTGCGGCGGGCGGGACAGGGGCCTACGAGCAGTACTTC.

The chain combines TRBV5-6 with TRBJ2-7, with 7 bases that match TRBD2. The V gene end was trimmed by 0 bases and the J gene end by 1 base; junction bases not matched to a gene: 7. The CDR3 totals 16 residues. CDR1 and CDR2 from the germline V gene are SGHDT and YYEEEE. The CDR3 protein is CASSLAPGLTSYEQYF. The CDR3 DNA sequence: TGTGCCAGCAGCTTGGCCCCGGGACTAACATCCTACGAGCAGTACTTC.

The chain combines TRBV5-4 with TRBJ1-3; TRBD1 matches 8 bases. This CDR3 is built from 16 residues. CDR1 is SGHNT, CDR2 YYREEE, per germline (reference sequence). V trimming: 0 bases; J trimming: 2 bases; junction bases outside the gene matches: 4. CDR3: CASSLGQGAAGNTIYF. The CDR3 DNA reads TGTGCCAGCAGCTTGGGTCAGGGGGCCGCTGGAAACACCATATATTTT.

The table lists this clone with a few counts. J is TRBJ1-2 and V is TRBV5-6; 10 bases fit TRBD1. Germline lookup yields CDR1 SGHDT and CDR2 YYEEEE. The length of the CDR3 is 15 residues. Trimming cost V 4 bases and J 7 bases; bases outside gene matches: 10. The CDR3 protein is CASSAIDGDRGGYTF. CDR3 bases: TGTGCCAGCAGCGCTATTGATGGGGACAGGGGTGGCTACACCTTC.

This clone was counted a single time. The V call is TRBV27, the J call TRBJ1-2, with 7 bases fitting TRBD1. From germline, CDR1 is MNHEY and CDR2 SMNVEV (reference sequence). The CDR3 totals 15 residues. V trimming: 5 bases; J trimming: 9 bases; junction bases outside the gene matches: 15. The CDR3 reads CASSVRTGQLSSYTF. The CDR3 bases are TGTGCCAGCAGTGTCCGGACAGGCCAACTATCTAGCTACACCTTC.

This CDR3 reads CASSPTGHQPQHF. For the CDR3, the DNA is TGTGCCAGCAGTCCAACAGGTCATCAGCCCCAGCATTTT. The chain is built from TRBV28 and TRBJ1-5; possibly TRBD1 for D (5 bases). The CDR3 is 13 amino acids. Trimming took off 5 bases at V and 5 bases at J, with 10 bases between the two ends. Germline CDR1 MDHEN, CDR2 SYDVKM.

The chain employs TRBV28 and TRBJ2-5, with TRBD2 matching 10 bases. CDR3 length equals 16 residues. V was clipped by 6 bases and J by 4 bases; unmatched bases: 11. Germline CDR1 reads MDHEN; CDR2 reads SYDVKM. The CDR3 nucleotides are TGTGCCAGCAGCCGACTCTCTAGCGGGGGTTTAGAGACCCAGTACTTC. Translating gives CASSRLSSGGLETQYF.

Only one count was recorded for this clone. The chain employs TRBV29-1 and TRBJ1-3; TRBD1 matches 7 bases. J was trimmed by 0 bases and V by 4 bases; bases with no gene match: 6. This CDR3 comprises 15 residues. CDR1 is SQVTM and CDR2 is ANQGSEA in the germline V gene. DNA for the CDR3: TGCAGCGTTGGACAGGGATCCAGCTCTGGAAACACCATATATTTT. It specifies CSVGQGSSSGNTIYF.

For this clone: A junction end diverges from the germline sequence, so it may reflect a read error. The chain has TRBV27 and TRBJ2-5, with no clear D. The CDR3 extends over 11 amino acids. Germline assignment: CDR1 MNHEY and CDR2 SMNVEV (reference sequence). The CDR3: CASSSWAQAHF. In nucleotides, the CDR3 is TGTGCCAGCAGCTCCTGGGCGCAGGCCCACTTC.

The J gene is TRBJ2-7, the V gene TRBV5-1; D is undetermined. Per germline, CDR1 SGHRS and CDR2 YFSETQ. CDR3 length equals 14 residues. V lost 4 bases, J lost 1 base, and 12 bases lay in between. The CDR3 DNA is TGCGCCAGCAGCACTGAGAGTTCTTCCTACGAGCAGTACTTC. This sequence encodes CASSTESSSYEQYF. Variable domain in full (rest from reference TRBV5-1 and TRBJ2-7): KAGVTQTPRYLIKTRGQQVTLSCSPISGHRSVSWYQQTPGQGLQFLFEYFSETQRNKGNFPGRFSGRQFSNSRSEMNVSTLELGDSALYLCASSTESSSYEQYFGPGTRLTVT.

J is TRBJ1-2 and V is TRBV28, with TRBD1 identical over 7 bases. J lost 7 bases, V lost 5 bases, and 7 bases had no gene match. CDR3 length: 13 residues. Germline V gene data show CDR1 as MDHEN and CDR2 as SYDVKM. The CDR3: CASSPPTGLGYTF. The CDR3 DNA reads as TGTGCCAGCAGTCCTCCGACAGGGCTTGGCTACACCTTC.

This clone was detected a few times. This chain joins TRBV6-5 and TRBJ1-1; TRBD1 aligns across 7 bases. The germline V gene encodes CDR1 MNHEY and CDR2 SVGAGI. The CDR3 runs to 15 residues. Unmatched junction bases numbered 11, after V lost 2 bases and J lost 8 bases. CDR3 region: CASSYRSNRGSEAFF. CDR3 nucleotide sequence: TGTGCCAGCAGTTACAGGTCTAACAGGGGCAGCGAAGCTTTCTTT.

J is TRBJ2-3 and V is TRBV6-4, with 9 bases fitting TRBD1. Germline V lookup: CDR1 MRHNA, CDR2 SNTAGT. The junction had 2 bases not matched to a gene; V was cut back by 3 bases and J by 7 bases. The CDR3 spans 13 residues. This CDR3 reads CASSEDRGYTQYF. The CDR3 DNA is TGTGCCAGCAGTGAAGACAGGGGGTATACGCAGTATTTT.

This sequence joins TRBV7-2 and TRBJ1-5, with 8 bases identical to TRBD1. This CDR3 comprises 16 residues. V shed 2 bases, J shed 8 bases, and the junction held 11 bases outside the gene matches. CDR1 is SGHTA, CDR2 FQGNSA, per germline. CDR3 in amino acids: CASSLYDRGTGKPQHF. The CDR3, as DNA: TGTGCCAGCAGCTTATACGACAGGGGTACGGGTAAGCCCCAGCATTTT.

This clone was recorded a few times. The V and J genes are TRBV6-1 and TRBJ1-1; D possibly corresponds to TRBD1 (5 bases). The germline gives CDR1 MNHNS, CDR2 SASEGT. Trimming took 4 bases from V and 0 from J, leaving 15 bases between them. The length of the CDR3 is 16 residues. The CDR3 reads CASSGMGGIVNTEAFF. In DNA form, the CDR3 reads TGTGCCAGCAGTGGTATGGGGGGGATCGTGAACACTGAAGCTTTCTTT.

This chain uses TRBV6-5 with TRBJ2-5; D uncertain. Judging by the DNA end, TRBJ2-7 fits better; the J call may be wrong. The CDR3 totals 15 residues. Germline CDR1 and CDR2: MNHEY and SVGAGI. The CDR3 DNA follows: TGTGCCAGCAGTTACCAAGACATGTATACCTACGAGCAGTACTTC. As protein: CASSYQDMYTYEQYF.

The chain is built from TRBV15 and TRBJ2-1; 14 positions match TRBD2. V was clipped by 6 bases and J by 0 bases; unmatched bases: 7. The CDR3 spans 18 residues. Per the germline V gene, CDR1 is LNHNV and CDR2 is YYDKDF (reference sequence). The CDR3 sequence is CATRLPGLAGVSYNEQFF. The CDR3 DNA is TGTGCCACCAGACTCCCGGGACTAGCGGGAGTCTCCTACAATGAGCAGTTCTTC.

This clone was observed a single time. The V and J genes are TRBV7-9 and TRBJ2-1; TRBD2 matches 8 bases. The trim removed 6 bases at V and 7 bases at J, leaving 17 bases unmatched. Germline V gives CDR1 SEHNR, CDR2 FQNEAQ (reference sequence). The CDR3 contains 17 residues. This CDR3 is CASSIRPGLGLMNEQFF. In DNA, the CDR3 is TGTGCCAGCAGTATCCGACCGGGACTAGGGTTAATGAATGAGCAGTTCTTC.

The genes are TRBV28 and TRBJ1-4, with unresolved D. Germline values: CDR1 MDHEN, CDR2 SYDVKM. The CDR3 has 15 amino acids. V was shortened by 3 bases and J by 1 base, with 9 bases between the two germline ends. For the CDR3, the DNA is TGTGCCAGCAGTTTGACGGGAGGAACTAATGAAAAACTGTTTTTT. It specifies CASSLTGGTNEKLFF.

The chain joins TRBV10-3 to TRBJ1-3; D is uncertain. Germline values: CDR1 ENHRY, CDR2 SYGVKD. V lost 10 bases to trimming and J lost 4 bases, with 8 bases between them. This CDR3 comprises 11 residues. Written as DNA, the CDR3 is TGTGCCACCTCGGAGGGAAACACCATATATTTT. It translates to CATSEGNTIYF.

This chain uses TRBV4-1 with TRBJ1-1, with D perhaps TRBD1 (5 bases). The germline V gene has CDR1 MGHRA and CDR2 YSYEKL. V lost 4 bases and J lost 5, with 17 bases in between. The CDR3 extends over 15 amino acids. CDR3 sequence reads: CASSPYRNEMTEAFF. The CDR3 DNA sequence: TGCGCCAGCAGCCCGTACAGGAACGAAATGACTGAAGCTTTCTTT.

The CDR3 DNA is TGTGCCTGGAGCGGAACCGAAACAGGGGCTTATGGCTACACCTTC. Translating gives CAWSGTETGAYGYTF. This rearrangement joins TRBV30 to TRBJ1-2, with 7 bases lining up with TRBD1. Unmatched junction bases numbered 12, after V lost 3 bases and J lost 5 bases. CDR3 length: 15 amino acids. Germline V gene lookup returns CDR1 GTSNPN and CDR2 SVGIG (reference sequence). Based on the CDR3 plus reference TRBV30 and TRBJ1-2, the full variable domain is SQTIHQWPATLVQPVGSPLSLECTVEGTSNPNLYWYRQAAGRGLQLLFYSVGIGQISSEVPQNLSASRPQDRQFILSSKKLLLSDSGFYLCAWSGTETGAYGYTFGSGTRLTVV.

J is TRBJ2-7 and V is TRBV27; a possible D gene is TRBD1 (5 bases). The CDR3 extends over 14 amino acids. Trimming took 5 bases from V and 3 from J, leaving 14 bases between them. CDR1 is MNHEY, CDR2 SMNVEV, per germline (reference sequence). The CDR3, as DNA: TGTGCCAGCAGTGACCAGGCAGGGTTCTACGAGCAGTACTTC. Translation gives CASSDQAGFYEQYF.

The CDR3 protein is CASSWGQGGYEQYF. The CDR3 DNA sequence: TGTGCCAGCAGCTGGGGACAGGGGGGCTACGAGCAGTACTTC. V and J are TRBV5-6 and TRBJ2-7; 11 bases agree with TRBD1. Germline CDR1 and CDR2: SGHDT and YYEEEE. This CDR3 has 14 amino acids. Losses at the gene ends were 3 bases for V and 3 bases for J; bases not matched to a gene: 2. Full variable domain (outside the CDR3, taken from reference TRBV5-6 and TRBJ2-7): DAGVTQSPTHLIKTRGQQVTLRCSPKSGHDTVSWYQQALGQGPQFIFQYYEEEERQRGNFPDRFSGHQFPNYSSELNVNALLLGDSALYLCASSWGQGGYEQYFGPGTRLTVT.

The chain combines TRBV4-3 with TRBJ1-4, with a weak D call TRBD1 (6 bases). This CDR3 spans 16 amino acids. The germline gives CDR1 LGHNA, CDR2 YSLEER. V gave up 1 base and J gave up 7 bases, with 16 bases separating them. CDR3 nucleotides: TGCGCCAGCAGCCAAGGACGAGGGGGTTGGGGTGAAAAACTGTTTTTT. Protein: CASSQGRGGWGEKLFF.

The CDR3 nucleotides are TGTGCCAGCAGGCCGGGACAGGGGTCACCCCTCCACTTT. As protein: CASRPGQGSPLHF. The chain couples TRBV2 to TRBJ1-6; 10 bases map to TRBD1. J gave up 10 bases and V 6 bases, and 3 bases lay outside the gene matches. CDR3 size: 13 residues. The V gene's germline CDR1 is SNHLY and CDR2 FYNNEI.

This clone was picked up a small number of times. The rearrangement links TRBV4-1 to TRBJ2-7; 10 nucleotides align to TRBD1. Germline V gives CDR1 MGHRA, CDR2 YSYEKL. CDR3 length equals 15 residues. Germline trimming cut 2 bases from V and 5 bases from J; bases unmatched to any gene: 6. CDR3 DNA: TGCGCCAGCAGCCAATCGGGGACAGGGGTCAACGAGCAGTACTTC. Protein product: CASSQSGTGVNEQYF.